A selection of T cell receptor beta chains follows, all from one sample in a study of T cells after yellow fever vaccination. TCRdb re-called the 5' RACE reads with MiXCR, one entry per CDR3 protein. Of 500,000 to 650,000 distinct CDR3 sequences listed, less than 15% are singletons. Specimen: PBMCs, collected on the day of the yellow fever booster vaccination. These receptors were collected from a man aged 25-40 years who received the YFV17D yellow fever vaccine. The CDR3 runs from the conserved cysteine through the conserved F or W. The D gene is left open where the match is weak. Clone size, where shown, is once, few, many, or a class for clones that have expanded.

CDR3 DNA,CDR3 protein,clone size,V gene,D gene,J gene
TGTGCCAGCGTCCACCGGGGGCCGCCGGATGGCTACACCTTC,CASVHRGPPDGYTF,-,TRBV12-3/TRBV12-4,-,TRBJ1-2
TGCGCCGACACACTAGCGACGGATGAGCAGTTCTTC,CADTLATDEQFF,many,TRBV23-1,TRBD2,TRBJ2-1
TGTGCCTGGAGTCACGTCTCCAGGGAGGTCCACGAGCAGTACTTC,CAWSHVSREVHEQYF,-,TRBV30,-,TRBJ2-7
TGTGCCAGCAGCTTAGCCCCGACAGGGAACTATGGCTACACCTTC,CASSLAPTGNYGYTF,few,TRBV7-2,TRBD1,TRBJ1-2
TGTGCCAGCAGCTTATATCCTAGCGGGACCAAAGGGGGGGATACGCAGTATTTT,CASSLYPSGTKGGDTQYF,many,TRBV11-2,TRBD2,TRBJ2-3
TGTGCCAGCAGCCCCGACATGGCACGGAACACTGAAGCTTTCTTT,CASSPDMARNTEAFF,few,TRBV7-9,-,TRBJ1-1
TGCAGTGCTAGAGATCGGGGGTCCCCCTCGAACACTGAAGCTTTCTTT,CSARDRGSPSNTEAFF,few,TRBV20-1,-,TRBJ1-1
TGCAGTGCTAGGCTGTCTAGCGGGAGTGGCAATGAGCAGTTCTTC,CSARLSSGSGNEQFF,-,TRBV20-1,TRBD2,TRBJ2-1
TGCGCCAGCAGCCGCACCCCCACCGTAGCGGGAGAAGAACAGTACTTC,CASSRTPTVAGEEQYF,-,TRBV4-1,TRBD2,TRBJ2-7
TGCAGTGCTACCCCCGAAAACCGGGGTTGGGAGCTGTTTTTT,CSATPENRGWELFF,few,TRBV20-1,-,TRBJ2-2
TGCGCCAGCAGCAGAGACAGCAGCTATGGCTACACCTTC,CASSRDSSYGYTF,many,TRBV5-1,-,TRBJ1-2
TGCGCCAGCAGCTTGTGGGTGACTAGCGGCCCCTCCTACGAGCAGTACTTC,CASSLWVTSGPSYEQYF,many,TRBV5-1,TRBD2,TRBJ2-7
TGTGCCAGCAGTTATACGGCGAGCGGGAGGGCCGGCGACAATGAGCAGTTCTTC,CASSYTASGRAGDNEQFF,few,TRBV6-2/TRBV6-3,TRBD2,TRBJ2-1
TGTGCCAGCAGCTTGGCCTTACTAGCGGTAAACCTGCAAGAGACCCAGTACTTC,CASSLALLAVNLQETQYF,-,TRBV7-2,TRBD2,TRBJ2-5
TGCAGTGCGCACCTCCCCACCTTC,CSAHLPTF,few,TRBV20-1,-,TRBJ1-2
TGCGCCAGCAGCACGACCGGGACTAGAAGCACCGGGGAGCTGTTTTTT,CASSTTGTRSTGELFF,-,TRBV5-1,TRBD2,TRBJ2-2
TGTGCCAGCAGCCCGGAGGGCGGGTTGGCAGATACGCAGTATTTT,CASSPEGGLADTQYF,few,TRBV7-2,-,TRBJ2-3
TGTGCCAGCTCACCCCTCGACAGGACGGTTGAAGCTTTCTTT,CASSPLDRTVEAFF,few,TRBV18,-,TRBJ1-1
TGTGCCAGCAGCTTAGGGGATAGAAGCACAGATACGCAGTATTTT,CASSLGDRSTDTQYF,few,TRBV7-9,-,TRBJ2-3
TGTGCCAGCAGCTCTAGAAACATTCAGTACTTC,CASSSRNIQYF,many,TRBV7-2,-,TRBJ2-4
TGTGCCAGCAGCTTAGCTGAAGGGTTGAATCAGCCCCAGCATTTT,CASSLAEGLNQPQHF,few,TRBV7-2,-,TRBJ1-5
TGTGCCAGCTACCTCGCTGGGGGAGACCCAAGCGAGACCCAGTACTTC,CASYLAGGDPSETQYF,few,TRBV12-3/TRBV12-4,-,TRBJ2-5
TGCGCCAGCAGCTTGGCCACGGCAGTCACCGGGGAGCTGTTTTTT,CASSLATAVTGELFF,-,TRBV5-1,-,TRBJ2-2
TGCGCCAGCAACGTAGCGGGGAAACCGCAGGGTGAGCAGTTCTTC,CASNVAGKPQGEQFF,few,TRBV10-2,TRBD2,TRBJ2-1
TGCAGTGCCAAACACCCGGGACTAGTGTACTACGAGCAGTACTTC,CSAKHPGLVYYEQYF,-,TRBV20-1,TRBD2,TRBJ2-7
TGTGCCAGCACCGACCCTGACCGGGGGGAGACCCAGTACTTC,CASTDPDRGETQYF,-,TRBV2,-,TRBJ2-5
TGTGCCAGCAGTTTTTCGGCGTCAAGGAACACCGGGGAGCTGTTTTTT,CASSFSASRNTGELFF,few,TRBV27,-,TRBJ2-2
TGTGCCAGCAGTCAGGGACAGAACACCGGGGAGCTGTTTTTT,CASSQGQNTGELFF,many,TRBV12-3/TRBV12-4,-,TRBJ2-2
TGTGCCAGCAGCTACACGGGACTAGCGGGAGATACGCAGTATTTT,CASSYTGLAGDTQYF,few,TRBV7-2,TRBD2,TRBJ2-3
TGCAGTGCCAAGCCGGGACAGCTTGGGGAGCAGTACTTC,CSAKPGQLGEQYF,-,TRBV20-1,TRBD1,TRBJ2-7
TGTGCCAGTGAGGGACAGGGAAGTTTCCGCTCCTACAATGAGCAGTTCTTC,CASEGQGSFRSYNEQFF,-,TRBV7-2,TRBD1,TRBJ2-1
TGTGCCAGCAGCTCCATAGCGGGAGGCTACACAGATACGCAGTATTTT,CASSSIAGGYTDTQYF,few,TRBV7-2,TRBD2,TRBJ2-3
TGCAGTGCTAGGGGAGGGGCAGGGAATGAAAAACTGTTTTTT,CSARGGAGNEKLFF,few,TRBV20-1,-,TRBJ1-4
TGCAGTGCCTTGGGACTAGCCGGAGATACGCAGTATTTT,CSALGLAGDTQYF,few,TRBV20-1,TRBD2,TRBJ2-3
TGTGCCAGCAGAATAACACAGAACACTGAAGCTTTCTTT,CASRITQNTEAFF,-,TRBV6-1,-,TRBJ1-1
TGCAGTGCTAGAGAAGGGACGGACGGACATAAACTGTTTTTT,CSAREGTDGHKLFF,few,TRBV20-1,-,TRBJ1-4
TGTGCCAGCAGTTACTCCGCCGGCCGGGAGGCCCTCACAGATACGCAGTATTTT,CASSYSAGREALTDTQYF,few,TRBV6-5,TRBD2,TRBJ2-3
TGTGCCAGCAGCTTCGGGTGGTCGAACACCGGGGAGCTGTTTTTT,CASSFGWSNTGELFF,few,TRBV7-2,-,TRBJ2-2
TGCAGTGCCTCGACAGGGGCAATAGCCAAAAACATTCAGTACTTC,CSASTGAIAKNIQYF,-,TRBV20-1,TRBD1,TRBJ2-4
TGCAGCGCCTTGGACAGGGGGGTTGGAGAGCAGTACTTC,CSALDRGVGEQYF,-,TRBV29-1,TRBD1,TRBJ2-7
TGTGCCAGCAGCAAAAACGACAGGGGAGCATACATTCAGTACTTC,CASSKNDRGAYIQYF,-,TRBV7-9,TRBD1,TRBJ2-4
TGTGCCAGCAGTTACTCACTAGCGGCTCACAATGAGCAGTTCTTC,CASSYSLAAHNEQFF,few,TRBV6-5,TRBD2,TRBJ2-1
TGTGCCAGCAGTACTCGACTCGGGACAGGGATCCTATTCTTC,CASSTRLGTGILFF,many,TRBV27,TRBD1,TRBJ2-1
TGTGCCAGCTCACCTAGCGGGAGACGCTACGAGCAGTACTTC,CASSPSGRRYEQYF,-,TRBV18,TRBD2,TRBJ2-7
TGTGCCAGCCGGCTGGGTCACCTAGCGGGACAAAACATTCAGTACTTC,CASRLGHLAGQNIQYF,few,TRBV5-5,TRBD2,TRBJ2-4
TGTGCCAGCAGCTTGGGAATACCAGCCTACGAGCAGTACTTC,CASSLGIPAYEQYF,-,TRBV5-5,-,TRBJ2-7
TGTGCCAGCAGCGTCGGGGGGGCCTATGGCTACACCTTC,CASSVGGAYGYTF,few,TRBV7-2,-,TRBJ1-2
TGTGCCAGCAGCGTACAGGGGAAAGGAGGGAAGCGGCCCCAGCATTTT,CASSVQGKGGKRPQHF,-,TRBV6-1,TRBD1,TRBJ1-5
TGCAGTGCTACCGGGGGCGGTGAAAAACTGTTTTTT,CSATGGGEKLFF,-,TRBV20-1,-,TRBJ1-4
TGCGCCAGCAGCCAACGACGGAACACCGGGGAGCTGTTTTTT,CASSQRRNTGELFF,-,TRBV4-3,-,TRBJ2-2
TGCAGTGCTAGAATAGTTGGGGCCAACGTCCTGACTTTC,CSARIVGANVLTF,many,TRBV20-1,-,TRBJ2-6
TGTGCCAGCAGCCCTCCCTTGAGGGGAAATCCCCAGCATTTT,CASSPPLRGNPQHF,-,TRBV28,-,TRBJ1-5
TGTGCCAGCTCACCAGTACAAGGTGGCTATGGCTACACCTTC,CASSPVQGGYGYTF,few,TRBV18,-,TRBJ1-2
TGTGCCAGCAGCGCCCACGGGACAGCCTACAATGAGCAGTTCTTC,CASSAHGTAYNEQFF,-,TRBV9,TRBD1,TRBJ2-1
TGCGCCAGCAGCCAAGTAGGGGCAGGGCATGAAAAACTGTTTTTT,CASSQVGAGHEKLFF,many,TRBV4-3,-,TRBJ1-4
TGCGCCAGCAGCCCTAGCGGGAGGCCCGGGAATGAGCAGTTCTTC,CASSPSGRPGNEQFF,few,TRBV5-1,TRBD2,TRBJ2-1
TGCAGTGCTAGGGGGACAGCCATTGTTGGCTACACCTTC,CSARGTAIVGYTF,-,TRBV20-1,TRBD1,TRBJ1-2
TGTGCCAGCAGTTCGTCTATATTCGCAGATACGCAGTATTTT,CASSSSIFADTQYF,few,TRBV12-3/TRBV12-4,-,TRBJ2-3
TGCAGTGCTATGGGAGCTAATGAAAAACTGTTTTTT,CSAMGANEKLFF,-,TRBV20-1,-,TRBJ1-4
TGTGCCAGCAGTAAACCCCTGGGGGGATCCGGGGAGCTGTTTTTT,CASSKPLGGSGELFF,-,TRBV27,-,TRBJ2-2